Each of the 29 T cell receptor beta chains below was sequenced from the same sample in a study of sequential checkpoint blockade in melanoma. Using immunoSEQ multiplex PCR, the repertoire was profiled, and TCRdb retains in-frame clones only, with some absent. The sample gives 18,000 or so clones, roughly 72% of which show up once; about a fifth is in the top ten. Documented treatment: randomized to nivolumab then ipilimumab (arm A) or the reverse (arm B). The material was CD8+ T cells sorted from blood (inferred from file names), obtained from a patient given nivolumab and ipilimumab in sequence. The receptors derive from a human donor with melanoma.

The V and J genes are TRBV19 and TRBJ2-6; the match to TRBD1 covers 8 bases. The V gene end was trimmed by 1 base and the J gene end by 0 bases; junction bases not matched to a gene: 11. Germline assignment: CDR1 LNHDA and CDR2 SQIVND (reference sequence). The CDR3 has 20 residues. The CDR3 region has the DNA TGTGCCAGTAGTATAGCCGTCACAGGGGGGAAGGACTCTGGGGCCAACGTCCTGACTTTC. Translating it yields CASSIAVTGGKDSGANVLTF.

The CDR3 protein is CASSVLSSYEQYF. The CDR3 DNA is TGCGCCAGCAGTGTTTTGAGCTCCTACGAGCAGTACTTC. The chain links TRBV10-2 to TRBJ2-7; D is unresolved. Germline CDR1 WSHSY, CDR2 SAAADI. Trimming removed 4 bases from V and 0 bases from J, with 7 bases in between. There are 13 residues in the CDR3.

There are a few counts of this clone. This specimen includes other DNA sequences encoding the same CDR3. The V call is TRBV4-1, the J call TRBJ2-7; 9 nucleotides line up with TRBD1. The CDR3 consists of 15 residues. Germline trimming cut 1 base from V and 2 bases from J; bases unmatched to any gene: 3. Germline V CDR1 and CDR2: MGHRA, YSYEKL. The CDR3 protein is CASSQVGTGPYEQYF. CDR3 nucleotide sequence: TGCGCCAGCAGCCAAGTCGGGACAGGGCCCTACGAGCAGTACTTC.

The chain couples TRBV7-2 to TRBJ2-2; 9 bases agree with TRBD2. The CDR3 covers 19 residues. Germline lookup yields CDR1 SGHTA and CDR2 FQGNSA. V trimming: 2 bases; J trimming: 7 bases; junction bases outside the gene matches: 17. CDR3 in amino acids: CASSLSMRGGTSWGGELFF. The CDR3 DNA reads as TGTGCCAGCAGCTTATCTATGCGGGGGGGGACCTCATGGGGCGGGGAGCTGTTTTTT.

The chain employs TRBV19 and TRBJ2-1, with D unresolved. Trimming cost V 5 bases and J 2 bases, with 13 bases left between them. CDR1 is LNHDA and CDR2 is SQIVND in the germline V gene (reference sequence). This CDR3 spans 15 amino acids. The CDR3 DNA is TGTGCCAGTAGTCCAGACATATCCCCCTACAATGAGCAGTTCTTC. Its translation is CASSPDISPYNEQFF.

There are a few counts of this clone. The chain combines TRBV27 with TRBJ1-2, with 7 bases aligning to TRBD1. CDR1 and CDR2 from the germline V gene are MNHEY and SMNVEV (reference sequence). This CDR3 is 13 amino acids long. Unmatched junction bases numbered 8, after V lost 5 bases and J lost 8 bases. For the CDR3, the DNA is TGTGCCAGCAGTCTCTCAGGGGGAAGGGGCTACACCTTC. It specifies CASSLSGGRGYTF.

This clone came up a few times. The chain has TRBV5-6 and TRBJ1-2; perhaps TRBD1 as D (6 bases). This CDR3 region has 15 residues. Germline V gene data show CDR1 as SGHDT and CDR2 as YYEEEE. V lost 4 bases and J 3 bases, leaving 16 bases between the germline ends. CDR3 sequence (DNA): TGTGCCAGCAGCCCCGTCGGGGGGCGCGACTATGGCTACACCTTC. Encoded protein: CASSPVGGRDYGYTF.

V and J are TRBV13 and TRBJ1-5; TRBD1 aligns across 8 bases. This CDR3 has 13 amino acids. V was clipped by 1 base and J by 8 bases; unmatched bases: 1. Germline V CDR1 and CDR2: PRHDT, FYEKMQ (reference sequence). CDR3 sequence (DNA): TGTGCCAGCAGCTTAGACAGGGGGGAGCCCCAGCATTTT. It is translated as CASSLDRGEPQHF.

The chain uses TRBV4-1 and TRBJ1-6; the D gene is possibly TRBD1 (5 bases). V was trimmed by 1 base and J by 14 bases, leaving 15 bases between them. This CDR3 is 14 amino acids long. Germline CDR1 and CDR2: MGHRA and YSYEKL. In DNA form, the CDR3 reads TGCGCCAGCAGCCAAGCGCCGGACACAAAGACCCTCCACTTT. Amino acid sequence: CASSQAPDTKTLHF.

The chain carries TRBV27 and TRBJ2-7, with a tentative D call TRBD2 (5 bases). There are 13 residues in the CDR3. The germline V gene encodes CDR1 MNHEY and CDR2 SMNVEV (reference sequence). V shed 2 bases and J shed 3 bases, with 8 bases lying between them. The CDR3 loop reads CASSLAGLYEQYF. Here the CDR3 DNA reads TGTGCCAGCAGTTTAGCGGGCCTCTACGAGCAGTACTTC.

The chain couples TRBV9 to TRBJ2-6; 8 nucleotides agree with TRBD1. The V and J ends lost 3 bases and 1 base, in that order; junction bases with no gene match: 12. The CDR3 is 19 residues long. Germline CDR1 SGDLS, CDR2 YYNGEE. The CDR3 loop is CASSATGTGKSSGANVLTF. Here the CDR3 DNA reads TGTGCCAGCAGCGCTACCGGGACAGGTAAATCTTCTGGGGCCAACGTCCTGACTTTC. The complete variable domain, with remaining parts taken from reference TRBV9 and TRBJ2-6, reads DSGVTQTPKHLITATGQRVTLRCSPRSGDLSVYWYQQSLDQGLQFLIQYYNGEERAKGNILERFSAQQFPDLHSELNLSSLELGDSALYFCASSATGTGKSSGANVLTFGAGSRLTVL.

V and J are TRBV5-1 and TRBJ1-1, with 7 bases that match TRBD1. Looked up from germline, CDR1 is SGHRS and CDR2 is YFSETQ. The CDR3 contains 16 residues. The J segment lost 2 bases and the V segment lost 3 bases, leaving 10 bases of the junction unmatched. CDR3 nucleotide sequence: TGCGCCAGCAGCTCGGGACAGCTGGGGGTCAACACTGAAGCTTTCTTT. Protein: CASSSGQLGVNTEAFF.

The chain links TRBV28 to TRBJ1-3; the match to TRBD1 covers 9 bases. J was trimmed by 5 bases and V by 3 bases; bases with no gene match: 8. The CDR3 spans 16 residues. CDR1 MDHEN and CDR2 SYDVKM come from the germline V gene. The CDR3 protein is CASSFLGQGGRNTIYF. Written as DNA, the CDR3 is TGTGCCAGCAGTTTTCTGGGACAGGGAGGAAGAAACACCATATATTTT.

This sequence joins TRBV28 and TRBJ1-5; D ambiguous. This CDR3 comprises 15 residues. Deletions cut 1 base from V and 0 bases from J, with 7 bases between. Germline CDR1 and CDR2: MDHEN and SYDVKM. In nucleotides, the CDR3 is TGTGCCAGCAGTTTATTGAGGTTTAGCAATCAGCCCCAGCATTTT. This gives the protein CASSLLRFSNQPQHF.

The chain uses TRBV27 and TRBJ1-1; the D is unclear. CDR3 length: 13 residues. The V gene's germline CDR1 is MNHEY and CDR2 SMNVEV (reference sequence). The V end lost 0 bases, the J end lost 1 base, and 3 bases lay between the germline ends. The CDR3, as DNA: TGTGCCAGCAGTTTATCGAGGAACACTGAAGCTTTCTTT. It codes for CASSLSRNTEAFF.

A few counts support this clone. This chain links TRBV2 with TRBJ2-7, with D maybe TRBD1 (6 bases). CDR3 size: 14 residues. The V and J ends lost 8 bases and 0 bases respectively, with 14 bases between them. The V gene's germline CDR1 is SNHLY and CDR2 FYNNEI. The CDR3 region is CASGQGYSSYEQYF. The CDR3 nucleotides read TGTGCCAGCGGGCAGGGGTACAGCTCCTACGAGCAGTACTTC.

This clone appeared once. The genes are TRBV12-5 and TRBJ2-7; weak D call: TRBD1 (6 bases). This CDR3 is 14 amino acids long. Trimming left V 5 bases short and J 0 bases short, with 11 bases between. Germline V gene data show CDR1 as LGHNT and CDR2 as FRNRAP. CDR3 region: CASGPPDSSYEQYF. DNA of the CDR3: TGTGCTAGTGGTCCTCCGGACAGCTCCTACGAGCAGTACTTC. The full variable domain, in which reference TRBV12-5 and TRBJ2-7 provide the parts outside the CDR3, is DARVTQTPRHKVTEMGQEVTMRCQPILGHNTVFWYRQTMMQGLELLAYFRNRAPLDDSGMPKDRFSAEMPDATLATLKIQPSEPRDSAVYFCASGPPDSSYEQYFGPGTRLTVT.

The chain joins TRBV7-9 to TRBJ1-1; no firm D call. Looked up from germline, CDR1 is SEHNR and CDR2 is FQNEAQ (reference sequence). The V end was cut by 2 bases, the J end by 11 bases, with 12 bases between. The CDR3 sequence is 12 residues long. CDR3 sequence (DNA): TGTGCCAGCAGCTTAACTGGGCCCCCGGCTTTCTTT. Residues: CASSLTGPPAFF.

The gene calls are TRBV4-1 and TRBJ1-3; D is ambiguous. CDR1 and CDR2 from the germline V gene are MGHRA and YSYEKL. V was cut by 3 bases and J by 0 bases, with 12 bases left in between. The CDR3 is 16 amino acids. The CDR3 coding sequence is TGCGCCAGCAGCCAGGCGTACCCAGGCTCTGGAAACACCATATATTTT. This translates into CASSQAYPGSGNTIYF.

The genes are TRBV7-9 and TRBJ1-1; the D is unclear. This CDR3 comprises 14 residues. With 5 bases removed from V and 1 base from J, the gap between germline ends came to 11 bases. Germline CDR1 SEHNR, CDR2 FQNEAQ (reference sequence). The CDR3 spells CASSPQVRNTEAFF. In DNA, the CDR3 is TGTGCCAGCAGCCCACAAGTCCGGAACACTGAAGCTTTCTTT.

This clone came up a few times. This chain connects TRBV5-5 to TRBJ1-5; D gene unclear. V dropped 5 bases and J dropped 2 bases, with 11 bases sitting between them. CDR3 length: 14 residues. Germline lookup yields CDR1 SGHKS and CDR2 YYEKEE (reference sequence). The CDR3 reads CASSLREGNQPQHF. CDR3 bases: TGTGCCAGCAGTTTAAGGGAGGGCAATCAGCCCCAGCATTTT.

The CDR3 coding sequence is TGTGCCAGCAGCCTCCAGACTAGCGGGAGCAGTTACGAGCAGTACTTC. Its protein product is CASSLQTSGSSYEQYF. V usage is TRBV11-3 and J usage is TRBJ2-7; 12 nucleotides match TRBD2. The CDR3 runs to 16 residues. Germline V CDR1 and CDR2: SGHNT, YENEEA. V lost 5 bases, J lost 4 bases, and 9 bases stayed unmatched.

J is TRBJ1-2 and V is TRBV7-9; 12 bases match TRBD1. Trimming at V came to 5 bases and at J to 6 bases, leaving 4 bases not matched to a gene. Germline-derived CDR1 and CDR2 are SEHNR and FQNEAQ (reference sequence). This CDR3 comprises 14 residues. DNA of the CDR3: TGTGCCAGCAGCGTCGGGACAGGGGGCGATGGCTACACCTTC. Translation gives CASSVGTGGDGYTF.

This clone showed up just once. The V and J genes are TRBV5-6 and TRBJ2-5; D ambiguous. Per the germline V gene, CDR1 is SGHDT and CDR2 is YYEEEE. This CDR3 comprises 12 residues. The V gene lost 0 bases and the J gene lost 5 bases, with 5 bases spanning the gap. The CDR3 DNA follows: TGTGCCAGCAGCTTGGCCCCTGAGACCCAGTACTTC. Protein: CASSLAPETQYF.

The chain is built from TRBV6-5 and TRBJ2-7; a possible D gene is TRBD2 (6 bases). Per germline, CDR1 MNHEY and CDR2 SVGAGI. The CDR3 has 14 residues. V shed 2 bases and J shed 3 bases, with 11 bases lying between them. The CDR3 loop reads CASSYRADYYEQYF. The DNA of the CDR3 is TGTGCCAGCAGTTACCGGGCGGACTACTACGAGCAGTACTTC.

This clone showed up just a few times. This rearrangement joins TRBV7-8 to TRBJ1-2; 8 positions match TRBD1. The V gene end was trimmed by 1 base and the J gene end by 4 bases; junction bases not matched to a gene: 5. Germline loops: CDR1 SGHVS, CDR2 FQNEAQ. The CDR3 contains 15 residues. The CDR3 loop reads CASSLGQGALYGYTF. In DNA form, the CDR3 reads TGTGCCAGCAGCTTAGGGCAGGGGGCTCTCTATGGCTACACCTTC.

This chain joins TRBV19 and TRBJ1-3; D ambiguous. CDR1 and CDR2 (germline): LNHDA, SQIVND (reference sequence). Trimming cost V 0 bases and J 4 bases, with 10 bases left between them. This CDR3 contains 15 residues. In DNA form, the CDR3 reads TGTGCCAGTAGTATAGATCTCGGCAGGGGAAACACCATATATTTT. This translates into CASSIDLGRGNTIYF. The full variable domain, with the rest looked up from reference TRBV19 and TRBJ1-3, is DGGITQSPKYLFRKEGQNVTLSCEQNLNHDAMYWYRQDPGQGLRLIYYSQIVNDFQKGDIAEGYSVSREKKESFPLTVTSAQKNPTAFYLCASSIDLGRGNTIYFGEGSWLTVV.

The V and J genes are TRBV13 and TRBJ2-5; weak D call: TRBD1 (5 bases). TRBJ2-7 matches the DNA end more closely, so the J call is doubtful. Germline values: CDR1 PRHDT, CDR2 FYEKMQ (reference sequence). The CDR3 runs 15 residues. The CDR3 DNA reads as TGTGCCAGCAGCTCCGACCAGGGTGGAACCTACGAGCAGTACTTC. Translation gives CASSSDQGGTYEQYF.

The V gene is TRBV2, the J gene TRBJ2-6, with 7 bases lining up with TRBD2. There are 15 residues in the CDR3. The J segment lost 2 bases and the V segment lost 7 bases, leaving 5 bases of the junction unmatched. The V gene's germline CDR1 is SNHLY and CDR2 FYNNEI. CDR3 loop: CASKLLAPGANVLTF. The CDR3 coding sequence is TGTGCCAGCAAATTACTAGCGCCTGGGGCCAACGTCCTGACTTTC.